Following are 11 T cell receptor beta chains from one sample sequenced in a study of blood T cells in healthy people across ages. With a J-beta primer mix and a sample-barcoded 5' primer, a second PCR ran roughly 6 to 11 cycles. TCRdb called the 5' RACE reads again in MiXCR, with one record for every CDR3 protein. The sample has approximately 780,000 distinct CDR3 sequences; roughly 26% are singletons. The sample was also reused in another study, on T cells of mothers and their children.

Sequences were obtained from blood. These receptors all come from a boy aged 5-17 years in good health.

This clonotype occurred a few times. J is TRBJ2-5 and V is TRBV12-3 or TRBV12-4; D is ambiguous. Trimming pared 5 bases from V and 5 bases from J, leaving 15 bases between. This CDR3 is built from 14 residues. CDR3: CASSPRWTSETQYF. CDR3 DNA: TGTGCCAGCAGTCCCAGGTGGACGTCGGAGACCCAGTACTTC.

V and J are TRBV5-1 and TRBJ2-7; tentatively, D is TRBD1 or TRBD2 (5 bases each). From germline, CDR1 is SGHRS and CDR2 YFSETQ. V was trimmed by 2 bases and J by 6 bases, leaving 12 bases between them. The CDR3 runs to 13 residues. CDR3 nucleotides: TGCGCCAGCAGCTTCCGGGGCCAAACCGAGCAGTACTTC. Its translation: CASSFRGQTEQYF.

This clonotype was seen more than once but under ten times. The rearrangement links TRBV5-5 to TRBJ2-5; TRBD1 is a possible D gene (5 bases). CDR1 is SGHKS, CDR2 YYEKEE, per germline (reference sequence). The CDR3 extends over 15 amino acids. The germline V and J ends were trimmed by 4 bases and 4 bases, with 17 bases remaining between them. CDR3 bases: TGTGCCAGCAGCGGCGGCCGAGGCCAGGGAGAGACCCAGTACTTC. Translation: CASSGGRGQGETQYF.

Only a few counts were recorded for this clonotype. The chain uses TRBV7-6 and TRBJ2-5; 13 nucleotides match TRBD2. Near its end, the DNA agrees better with TRBJ2-1, so the J call may be wrong. Germline loops: CDR1 SGHVS, CDR2 FNYEAQ. This CDR3 contains 21 residues. CDR3 loop: CASSGLAGARPGVRRYNEQFF. As DNA, the CDR3 is TGTGCCAGCAGCGGACTAGCGGGGGCCCGCCCAGGGGTGCGGCGTTACAATGAGCAGTTCTTC.

This clonotype was observed a few times. The chain recombines TRBV6-5 with TRBJ2-5; TRBD1 is a possible D gene (5 bases). The V end lost 2 bases, the J end lost 2 bases, and 9 bases lay between the germline ends. The CDR3 is made up of 14 amino acids. In germline, CDR1 is MNHEY, CDR2 SVGAGI. The CDR3 loop reads CASSYGQLQETQYF. CDR3 sequence (DNA): TGTGCCAGCAGTTACGGACAACTACAAGAGACCCAGTACTTC.

This clonotype was observed a few times. The rearrangement uses TRBV7-6 and TRBJ1-5; weak D call: TRBD1 (6 bases). Germline CDR1 SGHVS, CDR2 FNYEAQ. The CDR3 length is 15 residues. V dropped 2 bases and J dropped 3 bases, with 11 bases sitting between them. CDR3 in amino acids: CASSLFSGANQPQHF. Written as DNA, the CDR3 is TGTGCCAGCAGCTTATTCTCGGGGGCCAATCAGCCCCAGCATTTT. Complete variable domain (other parts from reference TRBV7-6 and TRBJ1-5): GAGVSQSPRYKVTKRGQDVALRCDPISGHVSLYWYRQALGQGPEFLTYFNYEAQQDKSGLPNDRFSAERPEGSISTLTIQRTEQRDSAMYRCASSLFSGANQPQHFGDGTRLSIL.

This clonotype was seen a few times. The gene calls are TRBV28 and TRBJ2-5, with 7 nucleotides matching TRBD1. Germline CDR1 reads MDHEN; CDR2 reads SYDVKM. The CDR3 totals 15 residues. With 1 base clipped from V and 5 bases from J, the junction kept 7 bases outside the gene matches. The chain's CDR3 is CASSLLTGRMETQYF. The CDR3, as DNA: TGTGCCAGCAGTTTATTGACAGGGAGAATGGAGACCCAGTACTTC.

This clonotype was counted a few times. The chain links TRBV5-1 to TRBJ2-7; possibly TRBD1 or TRBD2 for D (5 bases each). The CDR3 covers 16 residues. CDR1 is SGHRS, CDR2 YFSETQ, per germline. Trimming pared 3 bases from V and 0 bases from J, leaving 16 bases between. The CDR3 DNA is TGCGCCAGCAGCTGGGCCAAGAGGGGCCCCTCCTACGAGCAGTACTTC. Amino acid sequence: CASSWAKRGPSYEQYF.

A few counts support this clonotype. The chain employs TRBV30 and TRBJ2-5, with D unresolved. Gene TRBJ2-7 matches the end of the DNA better, so the J call may be wrong. CDR3 length: 11 amino acids. Germline CDR1 is GTSNPN and CDR2 is SVGIG (reference sequence). CDR3 coding DNA: TGTGCCTGGAGGGCAAACTACGAGCAGTACTTC. Its translation: CAWRANYEQYF.

This clonotype has a handful of counts. The chain combines TRBV4-1 with TRBJ2-1; 7 nucleotides line up with TRBD1. The germline V gene has CDR1 MGHRA and CDR2 YSYEKL. The CDR3 contains 15 residues. J lost 4 bases, V lost 2 bases, and 5 bases had no gene match. The CDR3 is CASSQLRTGYNEQFF. The DNA for the CDR3 is TGCGCCAGCAGCCAACTCCGGACAGGTTACAATGAGCAGTTCTTC.

This clonotype was recorded at least ten times. The chain links TRBV20-1 to TRBJ2-1, with TRBD2 matching over 11 bases. The CDR3 is made up of 17 amino acids. V trimming: 6 bases; J trimming: 6 bases; junction bases outside the gene matches: 16. In germline, CDR1 is DFQATT, CDR2 SNEGSKA (reference sequence). The CDR3 DNA reads TGCAGTGCAAGACTAGCGGGGTCTAGTGGTCGGGGCAATGAGCAGTTCTTC. Residues: CSARLAGSSGRGNEQFF.